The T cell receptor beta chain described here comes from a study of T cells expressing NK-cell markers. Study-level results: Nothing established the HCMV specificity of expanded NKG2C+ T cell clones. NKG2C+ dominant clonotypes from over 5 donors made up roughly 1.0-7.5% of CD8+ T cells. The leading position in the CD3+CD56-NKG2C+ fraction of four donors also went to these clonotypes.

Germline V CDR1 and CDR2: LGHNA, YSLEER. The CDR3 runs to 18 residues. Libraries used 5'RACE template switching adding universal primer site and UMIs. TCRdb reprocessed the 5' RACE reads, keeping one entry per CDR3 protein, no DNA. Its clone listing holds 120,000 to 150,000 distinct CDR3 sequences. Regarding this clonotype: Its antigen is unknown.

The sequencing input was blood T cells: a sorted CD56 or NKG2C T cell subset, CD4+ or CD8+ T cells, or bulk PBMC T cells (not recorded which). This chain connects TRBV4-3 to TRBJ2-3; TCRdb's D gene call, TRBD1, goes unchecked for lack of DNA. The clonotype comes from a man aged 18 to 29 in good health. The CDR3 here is CASSQESRITGVTDTQYF.